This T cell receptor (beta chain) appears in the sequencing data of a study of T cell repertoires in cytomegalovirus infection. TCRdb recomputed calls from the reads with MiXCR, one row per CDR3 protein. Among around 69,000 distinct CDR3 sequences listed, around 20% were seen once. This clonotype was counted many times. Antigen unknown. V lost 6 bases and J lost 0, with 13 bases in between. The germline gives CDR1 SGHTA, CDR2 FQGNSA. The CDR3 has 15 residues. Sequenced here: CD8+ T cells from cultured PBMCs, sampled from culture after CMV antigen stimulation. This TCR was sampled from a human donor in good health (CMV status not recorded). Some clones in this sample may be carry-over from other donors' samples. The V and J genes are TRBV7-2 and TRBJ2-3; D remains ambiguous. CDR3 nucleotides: TGTGCCAGCAGTTATACCTGGCCCAGCACAGATACGCAGTATTTT. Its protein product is CASSYTWPSTDTQYF. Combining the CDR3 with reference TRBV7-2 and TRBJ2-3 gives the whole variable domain GAGVSQSPSNKVTEKGKDVELRCDPISGHTALYWYRQSLGQGLEFLIYFQGNSAPDKSGLPSDRFSAERTGGSVSTLTIQRTQQEDSAVYLCASSYTWPSTDTQYFGPGTRLTVL.